This T cell receptor (beta chain) was recorded in a study of blood T cells in healthy people across ages. Study-level findings and limits: Comparison with aged donors showed that long-lived donors had more naive CD4+ cells and higher diversity.

The CDR3 runs to 15 residues. Germline CDR1 and CDR2: LNHDA and SQIVND (reference sequence). On this clonotype: What it binds is unknown.

With a J-beta primer mix and a sample-barcoded 5' primer, a second PCR ran roughly 7 to 11 cycles. TCRdb re-derived calls from the 5' RACE reads in MiXCR, one entry per CDR3 protein. The sample carries roughly 1.9 million distinct CDR3 sequences, 39% recorded once. It was ten milliliters of peripheral blood that were drawn from each donor. PBMCs, at least 6 million per sample, were isolated. Each sample provided at least 5 micrograms of extracted total RNA. The sequence came from a human donor in good health. This chain connects TRBV19 to TRBJ2-4; maybe TRBD2 (5 bases). The closer fit of TRBJ2-7 to the DNA end suggests the J call may be wrong. Input material: blood. CDR3: CASSIRLAELYEQYF. CDR3 in DNA: TGTGCCAGTAGTATTAGGCTAGCAGAACTCTACGAGCAGTACTTC.